This T cell receptor beta chain appears in the sequencing data of a study of beta chain features in type 1 diabetes. Study results and caveats: Across all four CD4+ subsets, people with type 1 diabetes showed modestly shorter TCRB CDR3s.

The entirety of the isolated RNA underwent reverse transcription, so expressed TCRB transcripts were sequenced. The protocol was immunoSEQ multiplex PCR, while the TCRdb copy is restricted to in-frame clones and leaves out a portion. Among about 190,000 clones listed, 7.8% were seen once. Regarding this clone: Its target is unknown.

Germline assignment: CDR1 KGHSH and CDR2 LQKENI. The CDR3 runs 15 residues. V was shortened by 0 bases and J by 0 bases, with 8 bases between the two germline ends. The sample comprised central memory CD4+ T cells from blood. The clonotype comes from a woman in her forties with type 1 diabetes. This chain links TRBV18 with TRBJ1-1, with unresolved D. The CDR3 reads CASSPPWSLNTEAFF. The CDR3 coding sequence is TGTGCCAGCTCACCACCGTGGAGTTTGAACACTGAAGCTTTCTTT.